The 26 T cell receptor beta chains listed next were all sequenced from one sample in a study of graft-versus-host responses after intestinal transplantation. Measured with immunoSEQ multiplex PCR; TCRdb has only the in-frame clones, and not every one. The sample holds roughly 60,000 clones, about 87% seen once. This sample comprised PBMCs, obtained 26 days after transplant. Receptors originate from a human patient who received an intestinal transplant, so some T cells may come from the graft donor.

A few counts support this clone. J is TRBJ1-2 and V is TRBV10-1; a weak D match, TRBD1 (5 bases). Germline loops: CDR1 WNHNN, CDR2 SYGVQD (reference sequence). The CDR3 is 13 amino acids. The V and J ends lost 0 bases and 4 bases respectively, with 6 bases between them. As DNA, the CDR3 is TGCGCCAGCAGTGAGTCGGGGGGCTATGGCTACACCTTC. Amino acid sequence: CASSESGGYGYTF.

The chain carries TRBV5-8 and TRBJ1-2; a possible D gene is TRBD1 (5 bases). The CDR3 is made up of 16 amino acids. V was pared by 2 bases and J by 4 bases, with 18 bases between. From germline, CDR1 is SGHTS and CDR2 YDEGEE. CDR3: CASSFARQPPVYGYTF. The CDR3 DNA follows: TGTGCCAGCAGCTTCGCTCGACAGCCTCCCGTCTATGGCTACACCTTC.

V and J are TRBV5-6 and TRBJ1-2; D is unresolved. The CDR3 has 15 amino acids. Trimming removed 0 bases from V and 5 bases from J, with 14 bases in between. CDR1 and CDR2 (germline): SGHDT, YYEEEE. The CDR3 here is CASSLGAPEYYGYTF. The DNA for the CDR3 is TGTGCCAGCAGCTTGGGAGCCCCGGAGTATTATGGCTACACCTTC. Combining the CDR3 with reference TRBV5-6 and TRBJ1-2 gives the whole variable domain DAGVTQSPTHLIKTRGQQVTLRCSPKSGHDTVSWYQQALGQGPQFIFQYYEEEERQRGNFPDRFSGHQFPNYSSELNVNALLLGDSALYLCASSLGAPEYYGYTFGSGTRLTVV.

Of note for this clone: In the same sample, other DNA sequences code for this CDR3. The chain's CDR3 is CASSPGGVNTEAFF. CDR3 DNA sequence: TGTGCCAGCAGCCCCGGAGGGGTGAACACTGAAGCTTTCTTT. This chain joins TRBV7-9 and TRBJ1-1; D possibly corresponds to TRBD1 (5 bases). The germline CDR1 and CDR2 sequences are SEHNR and FQNEAQ (reference sequence). V was pared by 5 bases and J by 0 bases, with 10 bases between. This CDR3 has 14 residues.

This sequence joins TRBV7-9 and TRBJ2-1, with 13 bases lining up with TRBD2. V was clipped by 5 bases and J by 15 bases; unmatched bases: 13. CDR3 length: 15 residues. Germline lookup yields CDR1 SEHNR and CDR2 FQNEAQ (reference sequence). CDR3: CASSAWTSGSWEVFF. The DNA for the CDR3 is TGTGCCAGCAGCGCCTGGACTAGCGGGAGTTGGGAGGTGTTCTTC.

The genes are TRBV7-2 and TRBJ2-7, with 9 nucleotides matching TRBD2. Trimming cost V 5 bases and J 4 bases; bases outside gene matches: 15. Per the germline V gene, CDR1 is SGHTA and CDR2 is FQGNSA. This CDR3 has 17 residues. The CDR3 region is CASSPGERGVRGYEQYF. The CDR3 DNA is TGTGCCAGCAGCCCCGGGGAGCGGGGGGTCCGTGGGTACGAGCAGTACTTC.

The J gene is TRBJ2-7, the V gene TRBV7-8; 7 bases map to TRBD1. The CDR3 is 14 amino acids. Germline assignment: CDR1 SGHVS and CDR2 FQNEAQ. V shed 4 bases and J 2 bases; nucleotides not matched to a gene: 5. CDR3 sequence reads: CASSWGTETYEQYF. The CDR3, as DNA: TGTGCCAGCAGCTGGGGGACAGAAACCTACGAGCAGTACTTC.

The CDR3 DNA reads TGTGCCACCAGCAGAGGGGCGGGGAGACAGGGGCACGAGCAGTACTTC. Protein product: CATSRGAGRQGHEQYF. The gene calls are TRBV15 and TRBJ2-7; 8 nucleotides line up with TRBD1. Germline CDR1 LNHNV, CDR2 YYDKDF (reference sequence). This CDR3 has 16 residues. The V and J ends lost 1 base and 5 bases, in that order; junction bases with no gene match: 10. The variable domain in full, completed from reference TRBV15 and TRBJ2-7, reads DAMVIQNPRYQVTQFGKPVTLSCSQTLNHNVMYWYQQKSSQAPKLLFHYYDKDFNNEADTPDNFQSRRPNTSFCFLDIRSPGLGDTAMYLCATSRGAGRQGHEQYFGPGTRLTVT.

A word on this clone: This specimen includes other DNA sequences encoding the same CDR3. V and J are TRBV29-1 and TRBJ2-7; a weak D match, TRBD2 (5 bases). The CDR3 covers 15 residues. V lost 1 base and J lost 4, with 17 bases in between. Germline-derived CDR1 and CDR2 are SQVTM and ANQGSEA. Here the CDR3 DNA reads TGCAGCGTTGAAGGGACGGATCGAGGGCCGTACGAGCAGTACTTC. It specifies CSVEGTDRGPYEQYF.

This sequence joins TRBV10-3 and TRBJ2-7, with TRBD2 as a possible D gene (7 bases). The germline V and J ends were trimmed by 3 bases and 6 bases, with 12 bases remaining between them. There are 13 residues in the CDR3. Germline assignment: CDR1 ENHRY and CDR2 SYGVKD. CDR3 sequence: CAISDGRGSEQYV. The CDR3 DNA follows: TGTGCCATCAGTGATGGGAGGGGGAGCGAGCAGTACGTC.

This chain uses TRBV13 with TRBJ2-1; D unresolved. The CDR3 is made up of 12 amino acids. Germline assignment: CDR1 PRHDT and CDR2 FYEKMQ (reference sequence). Trimming removed 0 bases from V and 8 bases from J, with 5 bases in between. The CDR3 DNA is TGTGCCAGCAGCTTAGGCCAGGATGAGCAGTTCTTC. Translation: CASSLGQDEQFF.

The CDR3 here is CASSLSGQAYSYNSPLHF. CDR3 bases: TGTGCCAGCAGTTTATCCGGACAGGCCTACTCCTATAATTCACCCCTCCACTTT. The chain has TRBV27 and TRBJ1-6; 7 bases match TRBD1. With 0 bases clipped from V and 0 bases from J, the junction kept 5 bases outside the gene matches. Germline values: CDR1 MNHEY, CDR2 SMNVEV (reference sequence). The length of the CDR3 is 18 residues.

The CDR3 region has the DNA TGCGCCAGCAGCTTTCGCAGGTTCACAGATACGCAGTATTTT. Residues: CASSFRRFTDTQYF. The chain has TRBV5-1 and TRBJ2-3, with D hard to call. The V and J ends lost 2 bases and 2 bases respectively, with 9 bases between them. The CDR3 contains 14 residues. Germline V lookup: CDR1 SGHRS, CDR2 YFSETQ.

The count of this clone is one. The rearrangement links TRBV14 to TRBJ2-3; 8 bases align to TRBD1. Germline assignment: CDR1 SGHDN and CDR2 FVKESK. The V and J ends lost 0 bases and 2 bases, in that order; junction bases with no gene match: 7. This CDR3 spans 17 amino acids. For the CDR3, the DNA is TGTGCCAGCAGCCAAGAAAGACAGGGGTCCTTCACAGATACGCAGTATTTT. Its protein product is CASSQERQGSFTDTQYF.

The rearrangement links TRBV28 to TRBJ2-7, with TRBD2 matching over 8 bases. Per the germline V gene, CDR1 is MDHEN and CDR2 is SYDVKM. The CDR3 has 14 residues. The V gene end was trimmed by 1 base and the J gene end by 7 bases; junction bases not matched to a gene: 6. CDR3 in amino acids: CASSLSSGGGEQYV. In DNA form, the CDR3 reads TGTGCCAGCAGTTTATCCAGCGGGGGTGGGGAGCAGTACGTC.

The chain links TRBV6-5 to TRBJ2-1; the match to TRBD2 covers 8 bases. Germline V lookup: CDR1 MNHEY, CDR2 SVGAGI. The CDR3 sequence is 15 residues long. The junction had 8 bases not matched to a gene; V was cut back by 4 bases and J by 6 bases. CDR3 sequence: CASSLAGSHFNEQFF. The CDR3 DNA reads TGTGCCAGCAGTTTAGCGGGGAGTCATTTCAATGAGCAGTTCTTC.

This clone was observed once. The chain employs TRBV2 and TRBJ2-7; D might be TRBD1 (6 bases). V lost 7 bases and J lost 0, with 13 bases in between. The CDR3 is 14 amino acids. Germline-derived CDR1 and CDR2 are SNHLY and FYNNEI. CDR3 DNA sequence: TGTGCCAGCATCGGCGGACAGAGCTCCTACGAGCAGTACTTC. This sequence encodes CASIGGQSSYEQYF.

The V gene is TRBV9, the J gene TRBJ1-6; D remains ambiguous. Trimming pared 0 bases from V and 9 bases from J, leaving 13 bases between. There are 15 residues in the CDR3. Germline lookup yields CDR1 SGDLS and CDR2 YYNGEE. This CDR3 is CASSVGVGRGSPLHF. For the CDR3, the DNA is TGTGCCAGCAGCGTAGGGGTGGGCCGTGGTTCACCCCTCCACTTT.

The chain uses TRBV6-5 and TRBJ1-4, with D possibly TRBD1 on 5 matching bases. CDR1 and CDR2 from the germline V gene are MNHEY and SVGAGI. Trimming took 4 bases from V and 3 from J, leaving 9 bases between them. CDR3 size: 14 residues. CDR3 nucleotides: TGTGCCAGCAGTTCAGGGTTGGCTAATGAAAAACTGTTTTTT. Amino acid sequence: CASSSGLANEKLFF.

V usage is TRBV27 and J usage is TRBJ2-5, with D perhaps matching TRBD2 (6 bases). Trimming pared 8 bases from V and 4 bases from J, leaving 14 bases between. CDR3 length equals 13 residues. CDR1 is MNHEY, CDR2 SMNVEV, per germline (reference sequence). The CDR3 DNA sequence: TGTGCCAGCGGACTATATTGGGCAGAGACCCAGTACTTC. This encodes CASGLYWAETQYF.

The chain recombines TRBV29-1 with TRBJ2-7; no firm D call. The V gene lost 4 bases and the J gene lost 0 bases, with 7 bases spanning the gap. The CDR3 sequence is 12 residues long. Germline CDR1 is SQVTM and CDR2 is ANQGSEA. CDR3 sequence (DNA): TGCAGCGTTGGCCGCGACTCCTACGAGCAGTACTTC. Its translation is CSVGRDSYEQYF.

The genes are TRBV28 and TRBJ1-2; 9 bases match TRBD1. The CDR3 runs to 15 residues. After removal of 2 bases from V and 1 base from J, the junction contained 2 bases not matched to a gene. Germline-derived CDR1 and CDR2 are MDHEN and SYDVKM. The CDR3 DNA reads TGTGCCAGCAGTTTAGGGACAGGGATTAACTATGGCTACACCTTC. It codes for CASSLGTGINYGYTF.

This sequence joins TRBV7-2 and TRBJ2-5; possible D gene TRBD2, 5 bases. Per the germline V gene, CDR1 is SGHTA and CDR2 is FQGNSA. The V end lost 7 bases, the J end lost 5 bases, and 23 bases lay between the germline ends. This CDR3 has 16 amino acids. CDR3 protein: CASTLQTERVGETQYF. The CDR3 nucleotides read TGTGCCAGCACCCTACAAACGGAGAGGGTGGGGGAGACCCAGTACTTC.

J is TRBJ2-7 and V is TRBV19; 9 bases align to TRBD1. Trimming took 5 bases from V and 6 from J; bases not matched to a gene: 5. The CDR3 has 13 amino acids. Per germline, CDR1 LNHDA and CDR2 SQIVND (reference sequence). The CDR3 DNA follows: TGTGCCAGTAGTGTGGGACAGGGACGCGAGCAGTACTTC. Translated, it gives CASSVGQGREQYF.

This clone was observed a single time. The V call is TRBV19, the J call TRBJ2-1, with D perhaps TRBD2 (5 bases). The ends were cut back, 3 bases at V and 10 bases at J, with 7 bases in the middle. The CDR3 has 11 residues. Germline assignment: CDR1 LNHDA and CDR2 SQIVND (reference sequence). The CDR3 sequence is CASSMWEEQFF. CDR3 sequence (DNA): TGTGCCAGTAGTATGTGGGAGGAGCAGTTCTTC.

The chain recombines TRBV9 with TRBJ2-3, with 7 bases matching TRBD2. Germline assignment: CDR1 SGDLS and CDR2 YYNGEE. Losses at the gene ends were 3 bases for V and 3 bases for J; bases not matched to a gene: 7. The CDR3 totals 15 residues. The CDR3 DNA reads TGTGCCAGCAGCGGGGAGGGAGGAAGGACAGATACGCAGTATTTT. This sequence encodes CASSGEGGRTDTQYF. Drawing the rest from reference TRBV9 and TRBJ2-3, the complete variable domain is DSGVTQTPKHLITATGQRVTLRCSPRSGDLSVYWYQQSLDQGLQFLIQYYNGEERAKGNILERFSAQQFPDLHSELNLSSLELGDSALYFCASSGEGGRTDTQYFGPGTRLTVL.